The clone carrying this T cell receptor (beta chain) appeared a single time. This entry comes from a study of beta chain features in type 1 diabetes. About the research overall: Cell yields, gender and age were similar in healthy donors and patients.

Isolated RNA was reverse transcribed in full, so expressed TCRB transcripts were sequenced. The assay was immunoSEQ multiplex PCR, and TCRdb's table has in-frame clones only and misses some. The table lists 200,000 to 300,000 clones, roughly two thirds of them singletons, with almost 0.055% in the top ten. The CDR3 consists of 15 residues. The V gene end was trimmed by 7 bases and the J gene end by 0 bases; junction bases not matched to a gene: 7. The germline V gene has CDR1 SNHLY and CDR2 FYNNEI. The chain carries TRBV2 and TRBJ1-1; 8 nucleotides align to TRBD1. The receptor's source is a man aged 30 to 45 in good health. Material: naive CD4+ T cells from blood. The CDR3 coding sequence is TGTGCCAGCACAAGGACAGGGATCGTGAACACTGAAGCTTTCTTT. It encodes CASTRTGIVNTEAFF.